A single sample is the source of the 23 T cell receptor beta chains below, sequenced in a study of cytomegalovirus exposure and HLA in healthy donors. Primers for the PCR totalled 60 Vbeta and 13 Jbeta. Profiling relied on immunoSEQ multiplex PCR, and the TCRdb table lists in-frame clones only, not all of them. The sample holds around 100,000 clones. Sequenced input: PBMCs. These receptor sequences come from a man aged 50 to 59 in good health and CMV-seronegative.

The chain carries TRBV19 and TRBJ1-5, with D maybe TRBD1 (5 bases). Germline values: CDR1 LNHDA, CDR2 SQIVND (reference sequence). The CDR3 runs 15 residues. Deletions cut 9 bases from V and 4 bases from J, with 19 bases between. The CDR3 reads CASRVYAGSNQPQHF. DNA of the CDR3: TGTGCCAGCCGAGTATACGCAGGGTCGAATCAGCCCCAGCATTTT.

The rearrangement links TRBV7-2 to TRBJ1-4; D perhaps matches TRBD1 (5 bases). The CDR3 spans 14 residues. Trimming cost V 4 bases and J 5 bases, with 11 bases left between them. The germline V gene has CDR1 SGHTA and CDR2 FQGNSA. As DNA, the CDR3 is TGTGCCAGCAGCTACAGGTTGGGGAATGAAAAACTGTTTTTT. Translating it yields CASSYRLGNEKLFF. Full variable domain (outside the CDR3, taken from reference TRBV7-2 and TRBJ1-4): GAGVSQSPSNKVTEKGKDVELRCDPISGHTALYWYRQSLGQGLEFLIYFQGNSAPDKSGLPSDRFSAERTGGSVSTLTIQRTQQEDSAVYLCASSYRLGNEKLFFGSGTQLSVL.

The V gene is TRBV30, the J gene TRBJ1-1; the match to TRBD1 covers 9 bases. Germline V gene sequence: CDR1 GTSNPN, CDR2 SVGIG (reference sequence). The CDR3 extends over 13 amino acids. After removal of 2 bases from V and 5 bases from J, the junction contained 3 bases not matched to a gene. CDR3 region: CAWSTTGGTEAFF. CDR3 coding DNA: TGTGCCTGGAGTACGACAGGGGGAACTGAAGCTTTCTTT.

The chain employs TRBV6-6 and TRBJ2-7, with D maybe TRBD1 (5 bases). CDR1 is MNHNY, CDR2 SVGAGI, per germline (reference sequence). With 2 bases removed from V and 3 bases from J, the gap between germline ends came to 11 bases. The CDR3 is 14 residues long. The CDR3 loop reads CASSYRARGYEQYF. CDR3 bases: TGTGCCAGCAGTTACAGGGCAAGGGGCTACGAGCAGTACTTC.

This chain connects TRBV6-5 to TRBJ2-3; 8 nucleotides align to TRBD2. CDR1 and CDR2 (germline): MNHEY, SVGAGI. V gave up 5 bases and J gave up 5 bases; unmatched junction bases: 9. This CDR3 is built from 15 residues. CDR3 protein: CASSTRGGLRDTQYF. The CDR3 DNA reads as TGTGCCAGCAGTACCCGGGGGGGGCTGAGAGATACGCAGTATTTT.

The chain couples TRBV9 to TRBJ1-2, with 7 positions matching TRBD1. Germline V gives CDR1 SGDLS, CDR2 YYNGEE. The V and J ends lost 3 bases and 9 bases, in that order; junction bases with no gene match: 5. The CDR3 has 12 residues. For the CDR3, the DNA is TGTGCCAGCAGCGGGGCAGGGGGTAGCTACACCTTC. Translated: CASSGAGGSYTF.

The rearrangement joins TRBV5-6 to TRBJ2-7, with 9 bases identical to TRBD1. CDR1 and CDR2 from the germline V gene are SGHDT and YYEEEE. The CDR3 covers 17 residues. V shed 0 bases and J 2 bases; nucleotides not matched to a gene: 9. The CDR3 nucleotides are TGTGCCAGCAGCTTGGACAGCTGGACAGGGGTCGCCTACGAGCAGTACTTC. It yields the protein CASSLDSWTGVAYEQYF.

Here the CDR3 reads CASSPRDYYEQYF. The CDR3 DNA sequence: TGTGCCAGCAGCCCCCGGGACTACTACGAGCAGTACTTC. This chain connects TRBV9 to TRBJ2-7, with 7 bases fitting TRBD2. Germline V gene sequence: CDR1 SGDLS, CDR2 YYNGEE. After removal of 4 bases from V and 3 bases from J, the junction contained 4 bases not matched to a gene. The CDR3 is 13 residues long.

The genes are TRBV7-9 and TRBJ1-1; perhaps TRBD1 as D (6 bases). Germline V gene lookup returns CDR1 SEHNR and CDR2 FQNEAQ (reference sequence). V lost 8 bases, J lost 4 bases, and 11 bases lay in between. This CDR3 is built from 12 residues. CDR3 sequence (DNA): TGTGCCAGCTCTCCAGGGGCCACTGAAGCTTTCTTT. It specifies CASSPGATEAFF.

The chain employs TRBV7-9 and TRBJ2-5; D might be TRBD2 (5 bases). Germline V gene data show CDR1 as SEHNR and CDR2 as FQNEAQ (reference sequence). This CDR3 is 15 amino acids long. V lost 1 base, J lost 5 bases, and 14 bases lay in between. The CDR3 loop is CASSLGLGEIETQYF. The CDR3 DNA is TGTGCCAGCAGCTTAGGACTGGGAGAGATTGAGACCCAGTACTTC. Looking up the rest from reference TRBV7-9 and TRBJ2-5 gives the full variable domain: DTGVSQNPRHKITKRGQNVTFRCDPISEHNRLYWYRQTLGQGPEFLTYFQNEAQLEKSRLLSDRFSAERPKGSFSTLEIQRTEQGDSAMYLCASSLGLGEIETQYFGPGTRLLVL.

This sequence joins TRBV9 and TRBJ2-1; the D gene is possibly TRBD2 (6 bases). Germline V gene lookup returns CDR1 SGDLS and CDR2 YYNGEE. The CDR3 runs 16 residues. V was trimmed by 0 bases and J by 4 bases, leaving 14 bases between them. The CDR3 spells CASSVGSGVTYNEQFF. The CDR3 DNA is TGTGCCAGCAGCGTAGGGTCGGGAGTCACTTACAATGAGCAGTTCTTC.

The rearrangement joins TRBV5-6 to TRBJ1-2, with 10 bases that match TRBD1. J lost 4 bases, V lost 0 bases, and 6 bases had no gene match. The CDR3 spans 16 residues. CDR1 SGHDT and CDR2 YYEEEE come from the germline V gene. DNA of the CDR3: TGTGCCAGCAGCTTGGGGGGGACAGGGGTGCGCTATGGCTACACCTTC. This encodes CASSLGGTGVRYGYTF.

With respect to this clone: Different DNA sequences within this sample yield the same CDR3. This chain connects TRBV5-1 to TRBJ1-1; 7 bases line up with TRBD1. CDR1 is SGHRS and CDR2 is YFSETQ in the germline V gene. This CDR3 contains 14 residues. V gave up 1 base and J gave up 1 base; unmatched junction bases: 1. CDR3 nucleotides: TGCGCCAGCAGCTTGCAGGGGGGGAACACTGAAGCTTTCTTT. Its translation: CASSLQGGNTEAFF.

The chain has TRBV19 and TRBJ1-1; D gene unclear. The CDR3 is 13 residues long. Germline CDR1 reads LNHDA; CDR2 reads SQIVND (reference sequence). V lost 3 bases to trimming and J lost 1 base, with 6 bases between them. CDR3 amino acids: CASSISQNTEAFF. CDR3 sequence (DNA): TGTGCCAGTAGTATCTCACAGAACACTGAAGCTTTCTTT.

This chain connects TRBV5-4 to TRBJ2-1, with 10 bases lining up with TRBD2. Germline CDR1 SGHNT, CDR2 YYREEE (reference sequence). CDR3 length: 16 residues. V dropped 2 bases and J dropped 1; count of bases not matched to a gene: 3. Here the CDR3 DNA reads TGTGCCAGCAGCTTTTCTAGCGGGAGATCCTACAATGAGCAGTTCTTC. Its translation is CASSFSSGRSYNEQFF.

The CDR3, as DNA: TGTGCCAGCAGTTTGATGAGCTCTGGAAACACCATATATTTT. It translates to CASSLMSSGNTIYF. The chain couples TRBV6-5 to TRBJ1-3, with D uncertain. This CDR3 spans 14 amino acids. The V and J ends lost 4 bases and 0 bases respectively, with 7 bases between them. Germline-derived CDR1 and CDR2 are MNHEY and SVGAGI.

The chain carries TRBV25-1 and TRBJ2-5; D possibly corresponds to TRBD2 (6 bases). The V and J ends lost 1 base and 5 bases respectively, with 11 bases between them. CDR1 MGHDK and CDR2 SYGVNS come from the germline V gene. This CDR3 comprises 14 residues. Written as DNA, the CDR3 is TGTGCCAGCAGTGAATTGGGGGGTTCGGAGACCCAGTACTTC. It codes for CASSELGGSETQYF.

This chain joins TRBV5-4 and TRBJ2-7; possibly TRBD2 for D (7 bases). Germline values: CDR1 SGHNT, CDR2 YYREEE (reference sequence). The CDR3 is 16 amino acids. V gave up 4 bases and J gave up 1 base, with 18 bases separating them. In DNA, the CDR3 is TGTGCCAGCAGCGCTGGGGGGGCCAGCCGGTCCTACGAGCAGTACTTC. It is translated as CASSAGGASRSYEQYF.

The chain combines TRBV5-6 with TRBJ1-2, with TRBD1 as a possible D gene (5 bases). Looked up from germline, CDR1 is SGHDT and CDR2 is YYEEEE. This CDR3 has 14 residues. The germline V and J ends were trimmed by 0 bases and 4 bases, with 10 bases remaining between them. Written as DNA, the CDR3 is TGTGCCAGCAGCTTGGACAGGTACCTCTATGGCTACACCTTC. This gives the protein CASSLDRYLYGYTF.

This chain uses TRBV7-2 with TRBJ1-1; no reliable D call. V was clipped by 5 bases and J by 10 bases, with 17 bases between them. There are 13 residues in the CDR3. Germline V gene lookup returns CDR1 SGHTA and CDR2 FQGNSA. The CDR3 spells CASSIGGPFRAFF. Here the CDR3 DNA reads TGTGCCAGCAGCATAGGCGGGCCATTCAGAGCTTTCTTT.

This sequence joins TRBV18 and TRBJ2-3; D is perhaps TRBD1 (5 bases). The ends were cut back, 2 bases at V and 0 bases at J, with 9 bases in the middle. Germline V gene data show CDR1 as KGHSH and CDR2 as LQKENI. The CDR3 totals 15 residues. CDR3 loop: CASSPDQGSTDTQYF. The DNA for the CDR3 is TGTGCCAGCTCACCAGACCAGGGTAGCACAGATACGCAGTATTTT.

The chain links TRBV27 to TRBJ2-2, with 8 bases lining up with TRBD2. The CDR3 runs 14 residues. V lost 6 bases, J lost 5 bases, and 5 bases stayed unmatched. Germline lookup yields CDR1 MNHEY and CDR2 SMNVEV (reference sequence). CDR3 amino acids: CASSPGLATGELFF. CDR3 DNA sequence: TGTGCCAGCAGCCCAGGACTAGCTACCGGGGAGCTGTTTTTT.

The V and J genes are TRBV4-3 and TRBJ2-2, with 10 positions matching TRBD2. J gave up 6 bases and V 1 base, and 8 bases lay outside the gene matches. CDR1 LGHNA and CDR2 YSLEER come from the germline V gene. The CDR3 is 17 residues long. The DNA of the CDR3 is TGCGCCAGCAGCCAAGGTCGGGCTAGCGGGAGTGCCGGGGAGCTGTTTTTT. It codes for CASSQGRASGSAGELFF.